Sequencing of this T cell receptor beta chain was carried out in a study of blood T cell repertoires in COVID-19. Study as a whole: Samples taken during acute and convalescent COVID-19 were collected in the United States, Italy and Spain. The cDNA or gDNA used as material had been derived from T cells, B-cell-depleted T cells, or PBMCs.

Per the original methods: By means of reference gene primer amplification, nucleated cell counts were estimated. Repertoires were generated with immunoSEQ multiplex PCR, while TCRdb's copy carries only in-frame clones and drops some. V, J and clone size are those of that table, while D and trimming were read from the DNA. In the table there are 110,000 to 150,000 clones, 75% to 90% of which are singletons. CDR1 and CDR2 (germline): LGHDT, YNNKEL (reference sequence). The V segment lost 0 bases and the J segment 10 bases; nucleotides outside the gene matches: 18. This CDR3 is built from 18 residues. The rearrangement uses TRBV3-1 (or the pseudogene TRBV3-2) and TRBJ2-3; 8 nucleotides agree with TRBD2. The sample taken for sequencing was peripheral blood. The receptor comes from a human donor in a cohort sampled during active COVID-19. The CDR3 region has the DNA TGTGCCAGCAGCCAAGATCGCCGGGGGGCGGGGCGGGAGGTGGCGCAGTATTTT. It is translated as CASSQDRRGAGREVAQYF.